One and the same sample provided the 21 T cell receptor beta chains below, sequenced in a study of cytomegalovirus exposure and HLA in healthy donors. The PCR made use of 60 Vbeta and 13 Jbeta primers. Data came from immunoSEQ multiplex PCR; TCRdb stores just in-frame clones and leaves some out. The sample shows under 250,000 clones, 79% of them seen only once. Sequencing was carried out using PBMCs. Receptor source: a woman aged 25 to 45 in good health and CMV-seropositive.

The J gene is TRBJ1-3, the V gene TRBV7-2; TRBD1 might be the D (5 bases). Germline assignment: CDR1 SGHTA and CDR2 FQGNSA. The V end was cut by 5 bases, the J end by 4 bases, with 9 bases between. The CDR3 sequence is 13 residues long. Here the CDR3 DNA reads TGTGCCAGCAGCCACGGGGGGGGAAACACCATATATTTT. Residues: CASSHGGGNTIYF.

The CDR3 DNA reads TGTGCCAGCAGCCAAGGGGATGGGACTAGCGGCCGCCGGCAGTACTTC. Translation: CASSQGDGTSGRRQYF. The chain links TRBV4-2 to TRBJ2-7; 11 bases line up with TRBD2. Germline assignment: CDR1 LGHNA and CDR2 YNFKEQ. The junction had 11 bases not matched to a gene; V was cut back by 1 base and J by 9 bases. This CDR3 has 16 residues.

The chain is built from TRBV11-2 and TRBJ2-5; 7 nucleotides align to TRBD2. Germline V gene data show CDR1 as SGHAT and CDR2 as FQNNGV. V was pared by 3 bases and J by 9 bases, with 4 bases of the junction left unmatched. The length of the CDR3 is 12 residues. CDR3 sequence (DNA): TGTGCCAGCAGCTTTAGCGGGCGGGCCCAGTACTTC. Its translation: CASSFSGRAQYF.

The rearrangement joins TRBV29-1 to TRBJ2-5; perhaps TRBD2 as D (6 bases). The CDR3 is 13 amino acids. V was pared by 6 bases and J by 4 bases, with 15 bases between. The V gene's germline CDR1 is SQVTM and CDR2 ANQGSEA. The CDR3 DNA sequence: TGCAGCGTAGAGATACGGACTATAGAGACCCAGTACTTC. Its translation: CSVEIRTIETQYF.

This chain links TRBV29-1 with TRBJ2-4; 15 bases are a match to TRBD2. This CDR3 contains 18 residues. In germline, CDR1 is SQVTM, CDR2 ANQGSEA. J gave up 2 bases and V 7 bases, and 12 bases lay outside the gene matches. Here the CDR3 reads CSARWTSGGASPKNIQYF. The CDR3 DNA sequence: TGCAGCGCAAGATGGACTAGCGGGGGGGCCTCCCCCAAAAACATTCAGTACTTC.

The chain is built from TRBV7-8 and TRBJ2-7; 9 bases are shared with TRBD1. V lost 5 bases to trimming and J lost 2 bases; unmatched junction nucleotides: 10. This CDR3 contains 16 residues. Per germline, CDR1 SGHVS and CDR2 FQNEAQ. CDR3 nucleotide sequence: TGTGCCAGCAGCCCGATCCCGGGACAGGGAACCTACGAGCAGTACTTC. This codes for CASSPIPGQGTYEQYF.

The chain has TRBV5-8 and TRBJ2-7; 12 bases match TRBD2. Trimming removed 1 base from V and 4 bases from J; junction bases left unmatched: 3. The CDR3 has 15 residues. CDR1 and CDR2 (germline): SGHTS, YDEGEE. This CDR3 reads CASSLLAGGPYEQYF. CDR3 nucleotides: TGTGCCAGCAGCTTGCTAGCGGGGGGGCCTTACGAGCAGTACTTC.

The genes are TRBV5-8 and TRBJ1-5; possibly TRBD1 for D (6 bases). Between the trimmed V and J ends, which lost 2 bases and 7 bases, there was a span of 13 bases. Per the germline V gene, CDR1 is SGHTS and CDR2 is YDEGEE. This CDR3 has 14 residues. DNA of the CDR3: TGTGCCAGCAGCTTAGACAGGAATTTGCAGCCCCAGCATTTT. This encodes CASSLDRNLQPQHF.

The chain employs TRBV5-6 and TRBJ2-4, with a possible D match to TRBD1 (5 bases). The CDR3 totals 15 residues. The V gene's germline CDR1 is SGHDT and CDR2 YYEEEE. V shed 0 bases and J shed 0 bases, with 7 bases lying between them. As DNA, the CDR3 is TGTGCCAGCAGCTTGGAGGGGCTAGCCAAAAACATTCAGTACTTC. The encoded protein is CASSLEGLAKNIQYF.

The table lists this clone with a few counts. The chain joins TRBV6-1 to TRBJ2-1, with D maybe TRBD1 (6 bases). The germline gives CDR1 MNHNS, CDR2 SASEGT. This CDR3 contains 15 residues. The V end was cut by 1 base, the J end by 0 bases, with 7 bases between. CDR3 sequence reads: CASSEGTDSYNEQFF. As DNA, the CDR3 is TGTGCCAGCAGTGAAGGGACAGACTCCTACAATGAGCAGTTCTTC.

In the case of this clone: The same CDR3 arises from other DNA sequences in this sample as well. The chain is built from TRBV19 and TRBJ2-2, with a weak D call TRBD2 (5 bases). V lost 8 bases, J lost 3 bases, and 7 bases lay in between. The germline CDR1 and CDR2 sequences are LNHDA and SQIVND (reference sequence). The CDR3 extends over 12 amino acids. CDR3 region: CASPGDTGELFF. CDR3 nucleotide sequence: TGTGCCAGTCCCGGGGACACCGGGGAGCTGTTTTTT.

V gene TRBV4-1 combines with J gene TRBJ1-4, with a tentative D call TRBD1 (6 bases). CDR1 and CDR2 (germline): MGHRA, YSYEKL. V was trimmed by 4 bases and J by 4 bases, leaving 10 bases between them. This CDR3 is built from 14 residues. The CDR3 sequence is CASSLQGSNEKLFF. The CDR3 DNA is TGCGCCAGCAGCCTACAGGGCAGTAATGAAAAACTGTTTTTT.

This chain connects TRBV2 to TRBJ2-5; D may be TRBD1 (6 bases). Germline CDR1 SNHLY, CDR2 FYNNEI. The CDR3 sequence is 12 residues long. V was shortened by 8 bases and J by 5 bases, with 12 bases between the two germline ends. For the CDR3, the DNA is TGTGCCAGCTCCCCCAGGGGTGAGACCCAGTACTTC. This translates into CASSPRGETQYF.

This sequence joins TRBV11-3 and TRBJ2-1; 12 positions match TRBD2. CDR1 and CDR2 (germline): SGHNT, YENEEA. After removal of 5 bases from V and 9 bases from J, the junction contained 11 bases not matched to a gene. CDR3 length: 16 residues. The CDR3 nucleotides are TGTGCCAGCAGCCCTCAAACTAGCGGGGGGCATACTGAGCAGTTCTTC. This gives the protein CASSPQTSGGHTEQFF.

The gene calls are TRBV10-2 and TRBJ2-7, with 7 bases fitting TRBD2. CDR1 is WSHSY, CDR2 SAAADI, per germline. CDR3 size: 14 residues. V was pared by 4 bases and J by 3 bases, with 6 bases of the junction left unmatched. The CDR3 DNA reads as TGCGCCAGCAGTGGGGGACTACAGCTCTACGAGCAGTACTTC. Translating gives CASSGGLQLYEQYF.

The chain uses TRBV13 and TRBJ1-1, with D possibly being TRBD1 (6 bases). CDR1 and CDR2 (germline): PRHDT, FYEKMQ (reference sequence). This CDR3 has 12 residues. Trimming removed 7 bases from V and 6 bases from J, with 12 bases in between. The CDR3: CASTYGGPEAFF. In nucleotides, the CDR3 is TGTGCCAGCACCTACGGGGGGCCTGAAGCTTTCTTT. Looking up the rest from reference TRBV13 and TRBJ1-1 gives the full variable domain: AAGVIQSPRHLIKEKRETATLKCYPIPRHDTVYWYQQGPGQDPQFLISFYEKMQSDKGSIPDRFSAQQFSDYHSELNMSSLELGDSALYFCASTYGGPEAFFGQGTRLTVV.

The chain combines TRBV25-1 with TRBJ2-3, with a weak D call TRBD2 (6 bases). The CDR3 contains 13 residues. Looked up from germline, CDR1 is MGHDK and CDR2 is SYGVNS. V lost 6 bases and J lost 5, with 12 bases in between. For the CDR3, the DNA is TGTGCCAGCAGGTTGGCAGCGGGAGATACGCAGTATTTT. Protein sequence: CASRLAAGDTQYF.

This clone was seen a handful of times. This chain links TRBV2 with TRBJ1-1; 7 bases align to TRBD1. With 3 bases clipped from V and 7 bases from J, the junction kept 2 bases outside the gene matches. Germline loops: CDR1 SNHLY, CDR2 FYNNEI. This CDR3 has 12 residues. CDR3 loop: CASSEGQHEAFF. For the CDR3, the DNA is TGTGCCAGCAGTGAGGGACAGCATGAAGCTTTCTTT.

The V gene is TRBV5-6, the J gene TRBJ1-5, with 9 positions matching TRBD1. CDR1 and CDR2 from the germline V gene are SGHDT and YYEEEE. V shed 3 bases, J shed 4 bases, and the junction held 8 bases outside the gene matches. The CDR3 loop spans 16 amino acids. The CDR3 DNA follows: TGTGCCAGCAGCTGGGGGACAGGGTTTCGGAATCAGCCCCAGCATTTT. Its translation: CASSWGTGFRNQPQHF.

The chain recombines TRBV5-6 with TRBJ2-1; 8 bases line up with TRBD2. V trimming: 0 bases; J trimming: 8 bases; junction bases outside the gene matches: 10. The CDR3 covers 16 residues. Per germline, CDR1 SGHDT and CDR2 YYEEEE. The CDR3 region is CASSLAVAGSTHEQFF. The CDR3 bases are TGTGCCAGCAGCTTGGCCGTAGCGGGGTCTACCCATGAGCAGTTCTTC.

The rearrangement joins TRBV6-1 to TRBJ2-5; 13 bases map to TRBD2. Germline CDR1 and CDR2: MNHNS and SASEGT. The CDR3 spans 15 residues. V dropped 8 bases and J dropped 3; count of bases not matched to a gene: 6. The CDR3 region has the DNA TGTGCCAGCTCACCCGGACTAGCGGGAGAAGAGACCCAGTACTTC. Its protein product is CASSPGLAGEETQYF.